What follows describes a single TCR beta chain. Antigen: not known. Using a J-beta primer mix together with a sample-barcoded 5' primer, a second PCR was run for about 6 to 12 cycles. Every molecule of cDNA carried a tag from a template-switch adaptor with 12 random nucleotides. TCRdb reanalysed the 5' RACE reads using MiXCR and keeps one entry per CDR3 protein. The sample consists of 700,000 to 850,000 distinct CDR3 sequences, approximately 53% of them appearing once. There were at least 5.5 micrograms of total RNA extracted from every sample. The data were obtained in a study of blood T cells in healthy people across ages. Study-level findings and limits: Researchers judged that diversity estimates from one million T cells fell short of true values.

The CDR3 loop spans 17 amino acids. The germline V gene encodes CDR1 SGHRS and CDR2 YFSETQ. Unmatched junction bases numbered 3, after V lost 0 bases and J lost 0 bases. The chain is built from TRBV5-1 and TRBJ2-3, with 11 bases lining up with TRBD1. The sequence was obtained from a man older than 75 in good health. Material: blood. For the CDR3, the DNA is TGCGCCAGCAGCTTGGGGACAGGGGGCGATAGCACAGATACGCAGTATTTT. Its protein product is CASSLGTGGDSTDTQYF.